Described below is a single T cell receptor beta chain sequence and its context. V lost 2 bases and J lost 4; bases outside the gene matches: 8. The CDR3 length is 17 residues. Germline V CDR1 and CDR2: SGHAT, FQNNGV. This entry belongs to a study of T cell changes during pregnancy in multiple sclerosis. Sequenced by immunoSEQ multiplex PCR; TCRdb stores in-frame clones only, minus some. The profile covers 25,000 to 30,000 clones, with about 85% appearing a single time and approximately 8.3% taken by the ten largest. Sequencing was performed on CD8+ T cells from peripheral blood mononuclear cells, taken after pregnancy. The TCR comes from a female donor with multiple sclerosis, enrolled in a pregnancy study. The V and J genes are TRBV11-2 and TRBJ2-2; TRBD1 matches 9 bases. The CDR3 region has the DNA TGTGCCAGCAGCTTACTCACAGGGGGCTGGGGCACCGGGGAGCTGTTTTTT. Its protein product is CASSLLTGGWGTGELFF.